This T cell receptor beta chain was sequenced in a study of Ad26.COV2.S vaccination and SARS-CoV-2 variants. Treatment of the sample: about 20 received Ad26.COV2.S at low or high dose, single or two shots; 5 received placebo; per-sample allocation not given. The samples were gathered on day 63 after the first injection of vaccine or placebo. Assay: immunoSEQ multiplex PCR; the TCRdb copy retains only in-frame clones and omits some. The table shows about 480,000 clones, with roughly nine tenths occurring only once. This sequence originates from a person between 18 and 59 years old who received the Ad26.COV2.S COVID-19 vaccine or a placebo. Sequencing used peripheral blood, obtained in a trial of Ad26.COV2.S vaccine versus placebo.

CDR3 coding DNA: TGTGCCAGCAGTTCGGCGCTAGCGGGCCCGGCGGGGACCCAGTACTTC. Translated, it gives CASSSALAGPAGTQYF. V usage is TRBV6-2 or TRBV6-3 and J usage is TRBJ2-5, with 8 bases fitting TRBD2. This CDR3 region has 16 residues. Per germline, CDR1 MNHEY and CDR2 SVGEGT. V shed 4 bases, J shed 7 bases, and the junction held 14 bases outside the gene matches.